Below, one T cell receptor beta chain is given with its context. Libraries were prepared by immunoSEQ multiplex PCR; TCRdb keeps only in-frame clonotypes and omits some of them. The table records 95,000 to 130,000 clones, 90% of them present only once. The sample comes from a study of blood T cell repertoires in COVID-19. Germline V gene lookup returns CDR1 KGHSH and CDR2 LQKENI. Trimming removed 6 bases at V and 0 bases at J, with 12 bases between. The CDR3 has 15 amino acids. This sequence was found in a human donor with active COVID-19. The donor label of this sample is uncertain. The chain carries TRBV18 and TRBJ1-5; D gene ambiguous. Sequences were obtained from peripheral blood. The CDR3 DNA follows: TGTGCCAGCTCTCCTACGGAGTATAGCAATCAGCCCCAGCATTTT. Its protein is CASSPTEYSNQPQHF.